These 29 T cell receptor beta chains came from one sample sequenced in a study of CD8+ T cells in alopecia areata. Cell sorting was performed on pooled cutaneous lymph node cells with CD4, CD8alpha, NKG2D, NKG2ACE and other markers. In each case, RNA was isolated and then reverse transcribed into cDNA as the sequencing template. Generated by immunoSEQ multiplex PCR, the TCRdb table keeps only in-frame clones and is missing some. This sample comprises 270,000 or so clones, none seen once only. The sequenced sample was CD4+ T cells sorted from a lymph node. These receptors all come from a C3H/HeJ mouse with alopecia areata. This strain's MHC haplotype is H2-k.

In its sample, this clone was seen a few times. The gene symbols are mouse symbols. Other DNA sequences of this sample code for an identical CDR3. The CDR3 reads CASSITGGAGSDYTF. CDR3 DNA, as far as it was read: TGTGCCAGCAGTATAACAGGGGGCGCAGGCTCC. This chain joins TRBV19 and TRBJ1-2; 9 nucleotides line up with TRBD1. The read terminates 4 residues before the CDR3 end, so the remaining end is supplied by the germline J gene. The CDR3 has 15 residues. The V segment lost 1 base and the J segment 4 bases; nucleotides outside the gene matches: 5. CDR1 and CDR2 from the germline V gene are FNHDT and SITEND (reference sequence).

This clone was detected ten times or more. Gene names and germline match the mouse. The read finishes 4 residues shy of the CDR3 end, and the germline J gene is used to complete it. In the same sample, other DNA sequences code for this CDR3. The genes are TRBV17 and TRBJ2-7, with D possibly TRBD2 on 6 matching bases. The CDR3 consists of 12 residues. Per germline, CDR1 MNHDT and CDR2 YYDKIL. CDR3 amino acids: CASSRGGDEQYF. The CDR3 bases that were read are TGTGCTAGCAGTAGAGGGGGGGAT. Looking up the rest from reference TRBV17 and TRBJ2-7 gives the full variable domain: DTTVKQNPRYKLARVGKPVNLICSQTMNHDTMYWYQKKPNQAPKLLLFYYDKILNREADTFEKFQSSRPNNSFCSLYIGSAGLEYSAMYLCASSRGGDEQYFGPGTRLTVL.

This clone was recorded a few times. Gene names denote mouse genes. The CDR3 end falls 4 residues outside the read, so it is completed with the germline J gene. Other DNA sequences within the sample encode an identical CDR3. This chain joins TRBV13-1 and TRBJ1-1; D is possibly TRBD1 (6 bases). This CDR3 region has 14 residues. V lost 3 bases to trimming and J lost 0 bases, with 9 bases between them. In germline, CDR1 is NSHNY, CDR2 SYGAGN. The sequenced part of the CDR3 DNA is TGTGCCAGCAGTGCACAGGGTGCAAACACA. Translated, it gives CASSAQGANT. The CDR3 as a whole reads CASSAQGANTEVFF.

This clone has only a few counts. Gene labels here are mouse ones. Read sequence stops 4 residues before the CDR3 end, and the germline J gene provides the missing end. The sample contains more than one DNA sequence encoding this CDR3. The V gene is TRBV19, the J gene TRBJ2-7, with 8 bases lining up with TRBD2. CDR3 size: 14 residues. Germline V gene data show CDR1 as FNHDT and CDR2 as SITEND (reference sequence). The chain's CDR3 is CASSINWGSYEQYF. CDR3 bases read: TGTGCCAGCAGTATAAACTGGGGGTCTTAT. Full variable domain (rest looked up from reference TRBV19 and TRBJ2-7): GGIITQTPKFLIGQEGQKLTLKCQQNFNHDTMYWYRQDSGKGLRLIYYSITENDLQKGDLSEGYDASREKKSSFSLTVTSAQKNEMAVFLCASSINWGSYEQYFGPGTRLTVL.

The sample holds a few counts of this clone. Gene names denote mouse genes. The read is 4 residues too short to cover the CDR3 end, so that end is filled in from the germline J gene. The chain uses TRBV13-1 and TRBJ1-1; a possible D gene is TRBD1 (5 bases). V was cut by 4 bases and J by 0 bases, with 10 bases left in between. Germline assignment: CDR1 NSHNY and CDR2 SYGAGN. The length of the CDR3 is 14 residues. Partial CDR3 DNA: TGTGCCAGCAGTCTCGACAGTTCAAACACA. Amino acids: CASSLDSSNT. The full CDR3 protein is CASSLDSSNTEVFF.

This clone was detected a few times. Gene names are the mouse ones. The CDR3 end is not reached by the read, which stops 3 residues before it; the germline J gene fills it in. This rearrangement joins TRBV5 to TRBJ1-6, with 7 nucleotides matching TRBD1. TRBJ1-6 is treated as an ORF (open reading frame) with a function not yet certain. The CDR3 is made up of 14 amino acids. Germline lookup yields CDR1 LGHNA and CDR2 YNLKQL (reference sequence). The V and J ends lost 3 bases and 6 bases, in that order; junction bases with no gene match: 2. Partial CDR3 DNA: TGTGCCAGCAGCCAGGGGACAGTTAATTCGCCC. It translates to CASSQGTVNSP. The CDR3, in full, reads CASSQGTVNSPLYF.

The table lists this clone with a few counts. Mouse gene names apply. The CDR3 end is not reached by the read, which stops 4 residues before it; the germline J gene fills it in. The same CDR3 arises from other DNA sequences in this sample as well. The chain recombines TRBV1 with TRBJ1-2; 9 bases fit TRBD1. V shed 5 bases and J 4 bases; nucleotides not matched to a gene: 5. CDR3 length: 14 residues. Per germline, CDR1 NSQYPW and CDR2 LRSPGD (reference sequence). The CDR3 bases that were read are TGCACCTGCAGTCCCGGGGACAGGGTCTCC. Amino acids: CTCSPGDRVS. The entire CDR3 sequence reads CTCSPGDRVSDYTF. The full variable domain, its missing parts supplied by reference TRBV1 and TRBJ1-2, is VTLLEQNPRWRLVPRGQAVNLRCILKNSQYPWMSWYQQDLQKQLQWLFTLRSPGDKEVKSLPGADYLATRVTDTELRLQVANMSQGRTLYCTCSPGDRVSDYTFGSGTRLLVI.

This clone was seen a handful of times. Germline and genes: mouse. The read gets to within 3 residues of the CDR3 end, and the germline J gene fills in the rest. The chain employs TRBV5 and TRBJ1-6, with 9 bases matching TRBD1. TRBJ1-6 is assigned to the ORF class and has an uncertain function. V gave up 4 bases and J gave up 1 base; unmatched junction bases: 5. Germline assignment: CDR1 LGHNA and CDR2 YNLKQL (reference sequence). The CDR3 contains 17 residues. Incomplete CDR3 DNA: TGTGCCAGCAGCCGTTGGGGACAGGGCTCCTATAATTCGCCC. Its translation: CASSRWGQGSYNSP. The entire CDR3 protein reads CASSRWGQGSYNSPLYF.

A word on this clone: The genes and germline here are from mouse. With the read ending 4 residues before the CDR3 end, the germline J gene is used to fill in that end. This chain uses TRBV13-1 with TRBJ1-2, with TRBD1 matching 8 bases. V lost 1 base to trimming and J lost 4 bases; unmatched junction nucleotides: 3. Germline V gene data show CDR1 as NSHNY and CDR2 as SYGAGN. The length of the CDR3 is 14 residues. CDR3 sequence: CASSDTGGGSDYTF. The sequenced CDR3 bases are TGTGCCAGCAGTGATACAGGGGGAGGCTCC.

Details on this clone: The listed genes are named as in mouse. The read finishes 4 residues shy of the CDR3 end, and the germline J gene is used to complete it. Other DNA sequences from this sample encode an identical CDR3 as well. The chain combines TRBV13-1 with TRBJ1-1, with 11 bases lining up with TRBD1. CDR3 length equals 14 residues. Germline lookup yields CDR1 NSHNY and CDR2 SYGAGN. With 3 bases clipped from V and 4 bases from J, the junction kept 2 bases outside the gene matches. The CDR3 bases that were read are TGTGCCAGCAGTGGGACAGGGGGCGGCACA. Translating it yields CASSGTGGGT. The entire CDR3 sequence reads CASSGTGGGTEVFF.

As concerns this clone: The listed genes are named as in mouse. The read halts 4 residues ahead of the CDR3 end, with the missing end drawn from the germline J gene. Other DNA sequences in this sample translate to the same CDR3. This chain joins TRBV13-1 and TRBJ1-2; 7 nucleotides line up with TRBD1. The CDR3 is 14 amino acids. The V segment lost 2 bases and the J segment 4 bases; nucleotides outside the gene matches: 5. CDR1 NSHNY and CDR2 SYGAGN come from the germline V gene. CDR3 amino acids: CASSEDRAGSDYTF. The covered CDR3 bases are TGTGCCAGCAGTGAAGACAGGGCGGGCTCC.

This clone was counted only a few times. Germline and genes: mouse. Read coverage stops 4 residues before the CDR3 terminus; the germline J gene supplies the remainder. The sample has other DNA sequences that encode this CDR3 too. The V call is TRBV31, the J call TRBJ2-2; D uncertain. V was trimmed by 4 bases and J by 1 base, leaving 4 bases between them. Germline CDR1 GKSSPN, CDR2 SITVG. The CDR3 runs to 12 residues. The CDR3 loop reads CAWTKNTGQLYF. CDR3 bases read: TGTGCCTGGACAAAAAACACCGGG.

This clone was seen only a few times. Gene names denote mouse genes. The sequenced CDR3 bases are TGTGCCACCCTTCGACTGGGGGGAGGATTAAAC. Protein sequence: CATLRLGGGLN. In full, the CDR3 reads CATLRLGGGLNTLYF. This rearrangement joins TRBV13-2 to TRBJ2-4, with 10 bases that match TRBD2. With the read ending 4 residues before the CDR3 end, the germline J gene is used to fill in that end. The CDR3 consists of 15 residues. Germline V CDR1 and CDR2: NNHNN, SYGAGS (reference sequence).

With respect to this clone: Mouse gene names apply. From the germline J gene comes the end of the CDR3, since the read stops 4 residues before it. The chain uses TRBV5 and TRBJ2-4; the match to TRBD2 covers 10 bases. V lost 4 bases to trimming and J lost 0 bases; unmatched junction nucleotides: 7. Germline V gene data show CDR1 as LGHNA and CDR2 as YNLKQL (reference sequence). This CDR3 has 17 residues. The CDR3 here is CASSLPGLGTSQNTLYF. The sequenced CDR3 bases are TGTGCCAGCAGCCTCCCGGGACTGGGGACTAGTCAAAAC.

This clone showed up just a few times. Gene labels here are mouse ones. The CDR3 end is not reached by the read, which stops 4 residues before it; the germline J gene fills it in. The same CDR3 also results from other DNA sequences found in this sample. The chain uses TRBV13-1 and TRBJ2-7; D may be TRBD1 (5 bases). Germline-derived CDR1 and CDR2 are NSHNY and SYGAGN. This CDR3 has 11 amino acids. CDR3 residues: CASSQGYEQYF. Incomplete CDR3 DNA: TGTGCCAGCAGCCAGGGTTAT.

This clone was detected a few times. Gene and germline names: mouse. From the germline J gene comes the end of the CDR3, since the read stops 4 residues before it. The chain joins TRBV13-1 to TRBJ2-2; 7 bases align to TRBD1. The CDR3 loop spans 15 amino acids. The V gene end was trimmed by 3 bases and the J gene end by 1 base; junction bases not matched to a gene: 3. The V gene's germline CDR1 is NSHNY and CDR2 SYGAGN. The CDR3 protein is CASSGTGQNTGQLYF. CDR3 DNA (partial): TGTGCCAGCAGTGGGACAGGACAAAACACCGGG.

This clone has more than one count but fewer than ten. Any gene name here is a mouse gene name. Sequencing ends 4 residues short of the CDR3 end; the germline J gene provides the rest. This CDR3 is also generated by other DNA sequences in the sample. The rearrangement links TRBV17 to TRBJ2-3, with D maybe TRBD2 (5 bases). Trimming pared 3 bases from V and 0 bases from J, leaving 10 bases between. Germline V gene data show CDR1 as MNHDT and CDR2 as YYDKIL. This CDR3 has 15 amino acids. The CDR3 loop reads CASSRTTASAETLYF. The DNA read from the CDR3 is TGTGCTAGCAGTAGGACGACTGCTAGTGCAGAA.

This clone came up a few times. The genes and germline here are from mouse. The read terminates 4 residues before the CDR3 end, so the remaining end is supplied by the germline J gene. The chain couples TRBV5 to TRBJ2-5, with D possibly TRBD1 on 5 matching bases. V was cut by 6 bases and J by 0 bases, with 7 bases left in between. The CDR3 contains 13 residues. Germline V gives CDR1 LGHNA, CDR2 YNLKQL (reference sequence). CDR3 loop: CASREGNQDTQYF. Incomplete CDR3 DNA: TGTGCCAGCAGGGAGGGGAACCAAGAC.

As regards this clone: Genes and germline are mouse. The read is 3 residues too short to cover the CDR3 end, so that end is filled in from the germline J gene. V is TRBV1 and J is TRBJ1-6; D may be TRBD1 (6 bases). TRBJ1-6 is identified as an open reading frame with a role that is uncertain. The V end was cut by 0 bases, the J end by 5 bases, with 11 bases between. Germline V lookup: CDR1 NSQYPW, CDR2 LRSPGD (reference sequence). CDR3 length equals 16 residues. CDR3 bases read: TGCACCTGCAGTGCAGATCCGCACAGGGATAATTCGCCC. Amino acid sequence: CTCSADPHRDNSP. The complete CDR3 sequence is CTCSADPHRDNSPLYF.

Comment on this clone: Genes and germline come from the mouse. The read falls 4 residues short of the CDR3 end, and the missing part is taken from the germline J gene. The chain carries TRBV13-1 and TRBJ1-2; 8 nucleotides match TRBD1. CDR3 length: 13 residues. The ends lost 3 bases at V and 4 bases at J; junction bases unmatched: 2. CDR1 and CDR2 (germline): NSHNY, SYGAGN. CDR3 region: CASSGDRSSDYTF. The covered CDR3 bases are TGTGCCAGCAGTGGGGACAGGTCCTCC.

This clone was counted a few times. The listed genes are named as in mouse. The read halts 4 residues ahead of the CDR3 end, with the missing end drawn from the germline J gene. The chain employs TRBV19 and TRBJ2-3; 8 nucleotides agree with TRBD2. CDR1 and CDR2 from the germline V gene are FNHDT and SITEND (reference sequence). V lost 6 bases and J lost 3; bases outside the gene matches: 6. The CDR3 is made up of 14 amino acids. CDR3: CASIKWGGAETLYF. The CDR3 bases that were read are TGTGCCAGCATAAAATGGGGGGGAGCAGAA.

This clone has only a few counts. Mouse names are used for the genes. The CDR3 end lies 4 residues beyond the end of the read and is filled in from the germline J gene. This rearrangement joins TRBV1 to TRBJ2-3, with D maybe TRBD1 (6 bases). Germline values: CDR1 NSQYPW, CDR2 LRSPGD (reference sequence). The CDR3 totals 18 residues. Trimming removed 1 base from V and 0 bases from J, with 17 bases in between. CDR3 region: CTCSAVGDKNPSAETLYF. The sequenced CDR3 bases are TGCACCTGCAGTGCAGTCGGGGACAAGAACCCTAGTGCAGAA.

This clone came up a few times. Gene names are mouse gene names. Read sequence stops 4 residues before the CDR3 end, and the germline J gene provides the missing end. The chain links TRBV13-1 to TRBJ1-1, with D hard to call. Trimming shortened V by 3 bases and J by 0 bases, and 6 bases separated the two germline ends. CDR3 length: 13 amino acids. Germline lookup yields CDR1 NSHNY and CDR2 SYGAGN. The part of the CDR3 DNA that was read is TGTGCCAGCAGTGGACATTCAAACACA. Its protein is CASSGHSNT. Given in full, the CDR3 is CASSGHSNTEVFF.

Notes on this clone: All gene names here are mouse names. Coverage ceases 4 residues before the CDR3 finishes, and the germline J gene fills in the end. This rearrangement joins TRBV13-2 to TRBJ2-1, with D maybe TRBD2 (6 bases). V lost 2 bases and J lost 0, with 9 bases in between. Germline V lookup: CDR1 NNHNN, CDR2 SYGAGS (reference sequence). The CDR3 runs 15 residues. CDR3 loop: CASGDRGDNYAEQFF. The CDR3 bases that were read are TGTGCCAGCGGTGACCGGGGGGATAACTATGCT.

With respect to this clone: Mouse gene names apply. The read gets to within 4 residues of the CDR3 end, and the germline J gene fills in the rest. This CDR3 is also generated by other DNA sequences in the sample. The chain employs TRBV1 and TRBJ2-5, with 7 bases aligning to TRBD1. The length of the CDR3 is 13 residues. Per germline, CDR1 NSQYPW and CDR2 LRSPGD (reference sequence). This CDR3 reads CTCSAATGDTQYF. CDR3 DNA, as far as it was read: TGCACCTGCAGTGCAGCGACAGGGGAC.

This clone came up a few times. Gene names refer to mouse genes. CDR3 bases read: TGTGCCAGCACTGGGGGTGGAAACACCGGG. This sequence encodes CASTGGGNTG. The full CDR3 sequence reads CASTGGGNTGQLYF. The genes are TRBV19 and TRBJ2-2; 7 positions agree with TRBD2. The read terminates 4 residues ahead of where the CDR3 ends, so the germline J gene completes it. CDR3 length equals 14 residues. Germline values: CDR1 FNHDT, CDR2 SITEND (reference sequence). V shed 6 bases, J shed 1 base, and the junction held 3 bases outside the gene matches. The full variable domain, its missing parts supplied by reference TRBV19 and TRBJ2-2, is GGIITQTPKFLIGQEGQKLTLKCQQNFNHDTMYWYRQDSGKGLRLIYYSITENDLQKGDLSEGYDASREKKSSFSLTVTSAQKNEMAVFLCASTGGGNTGQLYFGEGSKLTVL.

This clone was counted only a few times. Gene names and germline refer to mouse. The read terminates 4 residues ahead of where the CDR3 ends, so the germline J gene completes it. The same CDR3 also results from other DNA sequences found in this sample. The rearrangement joins TRBV5 to TRBJ1-1; D remains unclear. The CDR3 sequence is 12 residues long. Germline V gene data show CDR1 as LGHNA and CDR2 as YNLKQL (reference sequence). CDR3 DNA (partial): TGTGCCAGCAGCCAAGTGGGGACA. It codes for CASSQVGT. The full CDR3 is CASSQVGTEVFF.

In regard to this clone: Gene names are the mouse ones. The CDR3 end falls 3 residues outside the read, so it is completed with the germline J gene. The sample contains more than one DNA sequence encoding this CDR3. The chain combines TRBV13-3 with TRBJ1-6, with D tentatively TRBD1 (6 bases). TRBJ1-6 is an open reading frame whose function is uncertain. V was trimmed by 3 bases and J by 7 bases, leaving 8 bases between them. This CDR3 has 13 amino acids. In germline, CDR1 is NNHDY, CDR2 SYVADS. The CDR3 loop reads CASSGGQNSPLYF. Incomplete CDR3 DNA: TGTGCCAGCAGTGGCGGACAGAATTCGCCC.

This clone was recorded a few times. Mouse germline and gene names are used. The sequenced fragment ends 4 residues before the CDR3 boundary, so the rest is inferred from the germline J gene. The chain has TRBV19 and TRBJ2-2; 11 positions match TRBD2. J gave up 5 bases and V 5 bases, and 5 bases lay outside the gene matches. The CDR3 consists of 15 residues. From germline, CDR1 is FNHDT and CDR2 SITEND (reference sequence). CDR3 protein: CASSRLGGSTGQLYF. CDR3 DNA (partial): TGTGCCAGCAGCCGACTGGGGGGGTCAACCGGG.